One sample yielded the 5 T cell receptor beta chains listed below, sequenced in a study of blood T cell repertoires in COVID-19. The repertoire was sequenced with immunoSEQ multiplex PCR; TCRdb's copy has only in-frame clones and lacks some. The sample holds about 250,000 clones, 65% to 85% seen once. Sequenced input: peripheral blood. The receptors come from a man aged 40-49 years with active or convalescent COVID-19.

This chain links TRBV30 with TRBJ1-5; perhaps TRBD1 as D (5 bases). The CDR3 runs 14 residues. Between the trimmed V and J ends, which lost 0 bases and 7 bases, there was a span of 13 bases. CDR1 is GTSNPN and CDR2 is SVGIG in the germline V gene (reference sequence). In nucleotides, the CDR3 is TGTGCCTGGAGTGTATCAGGGTCTTCGCAGCCCCAGCATTTT. Translating gives CAWSVSGSSQPQHF.

The genes are TRBV7-3 and TRBJ1-1; 7 positions match TRBD1. The CDR3 sequence is 15 residues long. V trimming: 2 bases; J trimming: 3 bases; junction bases outside the gene matches: 6. Germline values: CDR1 SGHTA, CDR2 FQGTGA. The CDR3 nucleotides read TGTGCCAGCAGCTTAGGACAGGCAGGGTACACTGAAGCTTTCTTT. Residues: CASSLGQAGYTEAFF.

This clone was detected only a few times. The chain couples TRBV30 to TRBJ1-5; possibly TRBD1 for D (5 bases). The ends were cut back, 1 base at V and 4 bases at J, with 11 bases in the middle. CDR1 GTSNPN and CDR2 SVGIG come from the germline V gene (reference sequence). This CDR3 has 14 residues. The CDR3 protein is CAWSGQSGNQPQHF. CDR3 nucleotide sequence: TGTGCCTGGAGTGGACAGTCTGGAAATCAGCCCCAGCATTTT.

The V gene is TRBV21-1, the J gene TRBJ1-2; the table's TRBD1 call for D was not verified on the DNA. TRBV21-1 is classified as a pseudogene. The CDR3 loop spans 15 amino acids. The CDR3 DNA reads as TGTGCCAGCAGCAAAGAGCCAGGGGGATACTATGGCTACACCTTC. Amino acids: CASSKEPGGYYGYTF.

The chain links TRBV4-1 to TRBJ2-5; 10 nucleotides agree with TRBD2. This CDR3 has 18 residues. Germline values: CDR1 MGHRA, CDR2 YSYEKL. J lost 2 bases, V lost 4 bases, and 13 bases had no gene match. Here the CDR3 DNA reads TGCGCCAGCAGCCGCTTCCCCAGCGGGAGGGCCGAGCAAGAGACCCAGTACTTC. This gives the protein CASSRFPSGRAEQETQYF.